These T cell receptor beta chains were read from a single sample in a study of T-cell memory formation after mild COVID-19. One entry per CDR3 protein, called by TCRdb with MiXCR from the 5' RACE reads. Of more than 250,000 distinct CDR3 sequences in the sample, 15% to 20% were seen once. Sample: PBMCs or a T cell subset sorted from them (not recorded which). The receptor set was obtained from a man aged 18 to 30 who had mild COVID-19 (a few samples of this study predate the infection). Cell type and time point are not known. Both conserved end residues are part of each CDR3. Fields, in order: D gene, J gene, clone size, V gene, CDR3 protein, CDR3 DNA. The D gene is left open where the match is weak. Size is omitted from some rows. Given values are once, few, many or a class for expanded clones.

NA	TRBJ2-3	many	TRBV5-1	CASSLAGDTQYF	TGTGCCAGCAGTTTGGCGGGAGATACGCAGTATTTT
NA	TRBJ2-3	few	TRBV6-2/TRBV6-3	CASSYRAAAGRDTQYF	TGTGCCAGCAGTTATAGGGCTGCAGCAGGGAGGGATACGCAGTATTTT
TRBD1	TRBJ2-2	few	TRBV29-1	CSVGGQTANTGELFF	TGCAGCGTTGGGGGACAGACCGCGAACACCGGGGAGCTGTTTTTT
TRBD1	TRBJ1-2	NA	TRBV11-2	CASSLDSGTGTYGYTF	TGTGCCAGCAGCTTAGATTCGGGGACAGGGACCTATGGCTACACCTTC
NA	TRBJ2-2	few	TRBV6-5	CASSTYIGRQPGELFF	TGTGCCAGCAGTACTTACATCGGGCGGCAGCCCGGGGAGCTGTTTTTT
NA	TRBJ2-6	NA	TRBV4-3	CASSQALLNGANVLTF	TGCGCCAGCAGCCAAGCCCTTCTCAACGGGGCCAACGTCCTGACTTTC
NA	TRBJ2-5	NA	TRBV7-2	CASSLQSGLETQYF	TGTGCCAGCAGCTTACAGAGTGGCCTAGAGACCCAGTACTTC
NA	TRBJ2-2	NA	TRBV4-3	CASSQDGRVSGELFF	TGCGCCAGCAGCCAAGACGGGCGAGTGTCCGGGGAGCTGTTTTTT
TRBD2	TRBJ2-3	NA	TRBV6-2/TRBV6-3	CASSYSLAGDLADTQYF	TGTGCCAGCAGTTACTCCCTAGCGGGGGATCTGGCGGATACGCAGTATTTT
NA	TRBJ2-2	NA	TRBV4-3	CASSLLVGGGEGGELFF	TGCGCCAGCAGCCTCCTAGTAGGCGGGGGCGAGGGCGGGGAGCTGTTTTTT
NA	TRBJ1-5	NA	TRBV6-5	CASSPGSGGYQPQHF	TGTGCCAGCAGCCCGGGTTCGGGAGGGTATCAGCCCCAGCATTTT
NA	TRBJ1-5	NA	TRBV7-2	CASSLGSQGYSNQPQHF	TGTGCCAGCAGCTTGGGTTCCCAGGGGTATAGCAATCAGCCCCAGCATTTT
TRBD1	TRBJ2-5	NA	TRBV4-3	CASSQTGSGETQYF	TGCGCCAGCAGCCAGACAGGGTCTGGAGAGACCCAGTACTTC
NA	TRBJ1-5	few	TRBV12-3/TRBV12-4	CASSVVVQPQHF	TGTGCCAGCAGCGTCGTGGTTCAGCCCCAGCATTTT
NA	TRBJ2-2	few	TRBV6-5	CASSYSMVRPELFF	TGTGCCAGCAGTTACTCGATGGTCAGGCCCGAGCTGTTTTTT
NA	TRBJ1-1	few	TRBV12-3/TRBV12-4	CASSPPFGADTEAFF	TGTGCCAGCAGTCCCCCCTTCGGGGCAGACACTGAAGCTTTCTTT
TRBD2	TRBJ2-1	NA	TRBV7-3	CASSAQAGGGKFF	TGTGCCAGCAGCGCTCAAGCGGGGGGCGGGAAGTTCTTC
NA	TRBJ2-3	NA	TRBV15	CATSRVNKIRTDTQYF	TGTGCCACCAGCAGAGTGAATAAGATTCGCACAGATACGCAGTATTTT
NA	TRBJ2-6	few	TRBV30	CAWSVGSGANVLTF	TGTGCCTGGAGCGTCGGTTCGGGGGCCAACGTCCTGACTTTC
NA	TRBJ2-3	NA	TRBV7-2	CASSRRTNTDTQYF	TGTGCCAGCAGCCGGCGGACTAACACAGATACGCAGTATTTT
NA	TRBJ2-2	many	TRBV3-1	CASSHEGVNTGELFF	TGTGCCAGCAGCCACGAGGGTGTCAACACCGGGGAGCTGTTTTTT
NA	TRBJ2-1	few	TRBV4-3	CASSHGPQANEQFF	TGCGCCAGCAGCCATGGCCCCCAGGCCAATGAGCAGTTCTTC
NA	TRBJ1-5	NA	TRBV12-3/TRBV12-4	CASSSTGVNQPQHF	TGTGCCAGCAGTTCCACCGGGGTCAATCAGCCCCAGCATTTT
NA	TRBJ1-4	NA	TRBV2	CASSPRQVVNEKLFF	TGTGCCAGCAGCCCACGACAGGTTGTGAATGAAAAACTGTTTTTT
NA	TRBJ1-6	NA	TRBV5-1	CASSLPRDGSPLHF	TGCGCCAGCAGCTTGCCCAGGGACGGTTCACCCCTCCACTTT
TRBD1	TRBJ1-1	few	TRBV7-2	CASSLGQATEAFF	TGTGCCAGCAGCTTGGGACAGGCCACTGAAGCTTTCTTT
NA	TRBJ2-1	few	TRBV4-1	CASSFAFDSNEQFF	TGCGCCAGCAGCTTCGCCTTTGACTCTAATGAGCAGTTCTTC
NA	TRBJ2-1	few	TRBV6-2/TRBV6-3	CASAPGARNEQFF	TGTGCCAGTGCCCCCGGGGCGAGGAATGAGCAGTTCTTC
TRBD1	TRBJ2-5	few	TRBV29-1	CSVQDRAGETQYF	TGCAGCGTCCAAGACAGGGCCGGAGAGACCCAGTACTTC
NA	TRBJ2-5	few	TRBV20-1	CSARRGLETQYF	TGCAGTGCTAGGAGGGGTTTAGAGACCCAGTACTTC
NA	TRBJ1-6	few	TRBV18	CASSPSARENSPLHF	TGTGCCAGCTCACCCTCCGCCCGGGAGAATTCACCCCTCCACTTT
NA	TRBJ1-1	few	TRBV24-1	CATAQNTEAFF	TGTGCCACCGCCCAGAACACTGAAGCTTTCTTT
TRBD2	TRBJ2-3	many	TRBV29-1	CSVEMGLAGDTDTQYF	TGCAGCGTTGAAATGGGACTAGCGGGGGACACAGATACGCAGTATTTT
NA	TRBJ2-2	many	TRBV6-5	CASSYSGDTGELFF	TGTGCCAGCAGTTACTCGGGGGACACCGGGGAGCTGTTTTTT
NA	TRBJ2-6	NA	TRBV27	CASSFYEANVLTF	TGTGCCAGCAGTTTTTACGAGGCCAACGTCCTGACTTTC
NA	TRBJ2-1	few	TRBV3-1	CASSSLGTYNEQFF	TGTGCCAGCAGCTCGCTAGGGACCTACAATGAGCAGTTCTTC
NA	TRBJ2-3	NA	TRBV5-1	CASSKGDGTDTQYF	TGCGCCAGCAGTAAGGGGGACGGCACAGATACGCAGTATTTT
TRBD1	TRBJ2-7	NA	TRBV4-1	CASSTLPGTGGYEQYF	TGCGCCAGCAGCACCTTACCCGGGACAGGAGGCTACGAGCAGTACTTC
NA	TRBJ2-7	NA	TRBV29-1	CSATPRAFSDEQYF	TGCAGCGCCACCCCCAGGGCCTTCAGCGACGAGCAGTACTTC
NA	TRBJ2-3	few	TRBV28	CASSLRQAADTQYF	TGTGCCAGCAGTCTTCGACAGGCGGCAGATACGCAGTATTTT
TRBD2	TRBJ2-1	many	TRBV7-2	CASRLLAGDNNEQFF	TGTGCCAGCAGGTTGCTAGCGGGGGACAACAATGAGCAGTTCTTC
NA	TRBJ1-1	few	TRBV7-9	CASSPAYTEAFF	TGTGCCAGCAGCCCGGCCTACACTGAAGCTTTCTTT
TRBD1	TRBJ2-2	few	TRBV24-1	CATSDFLVATGGPGELFF	TGTGCCACCAGTGATTTCTTGGTAGCGACAGGGGGTCCCGGGGAGCTGTTTTTT
NA	TRBJ1-5	few	TRBV6-5	CASGQPQHF	TGTGCCAGCGGTCAGCCCCAGCATTTT
NA	TRBJ1-5	few	TRBV5-1	CASSRDPAPGPQHF	TGCGCCAGCAGCCGAGACCCGGCACCAGGGCCCCAGCATTTT
NA	TRBJ2-2	many	TRBV6-2/TRBV6-3	CASERAQEYTGELFF	TGTGCCAGCGAACGAGCACAGGAATACACCGGGGAGCTGTTTTTT